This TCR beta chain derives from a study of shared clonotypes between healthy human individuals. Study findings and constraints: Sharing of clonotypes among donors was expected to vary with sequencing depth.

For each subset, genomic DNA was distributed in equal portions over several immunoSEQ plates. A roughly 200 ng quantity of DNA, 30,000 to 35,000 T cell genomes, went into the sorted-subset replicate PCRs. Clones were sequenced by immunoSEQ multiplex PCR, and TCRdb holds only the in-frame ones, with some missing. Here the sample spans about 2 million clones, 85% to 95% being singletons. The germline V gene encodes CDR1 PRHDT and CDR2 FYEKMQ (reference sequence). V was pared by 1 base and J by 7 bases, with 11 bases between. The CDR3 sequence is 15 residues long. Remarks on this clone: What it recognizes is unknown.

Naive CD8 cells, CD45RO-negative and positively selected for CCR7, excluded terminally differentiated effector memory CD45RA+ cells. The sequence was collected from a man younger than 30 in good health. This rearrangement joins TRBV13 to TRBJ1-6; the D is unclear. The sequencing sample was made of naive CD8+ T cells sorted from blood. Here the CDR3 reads CASSLAGMENSPLHF. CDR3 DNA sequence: TGTGCCAGCAGCTTAGCTGGGATGGAGAATTCACCCCTCCACTTT.